This section outlines one T cell receptor (beta chain) sequence together with its context. No cognate antigen has been identified for it. The sample holds no much larger clone one base away, and base qualities are not on file. The protocol used for the library was 5' RACE. Sequenced on an Illumina HiSeq 2000. A universal primer binding site was added through template switching, and the final cDNA carried a unique molecular identifier so that TCR cDNA molecules could be counted accurately. First-strand cDNA for TCR alpha and beta chains was synthesized from specific primers in the conserved constant-segment region. Each cDNA library was double barcoded, with a SMART-Mk sample barcode plus Illumina barcodes, to control for contamination. TruSeq adapter sequences, together with Illumina sample barcodes, were added in two successive PCR steps. The TCR alpha and beta cDNA libraries were sequenced on the Illumina HiSeq platform using custom primers. Per the source publication's procedure: Unique molecular identifiers were extracted from raw reads with MiGEC, and CDR3 positions were determined with MiXCR. For each individual, recombination models were inferred using an EM algorithm with the repgenHMM and IGoR tools. Shared clonotype analysis was performed with the tcR package in R, normalizing sharing by the product of cloneset sizes. To study raw recombination without the effects of thymic and clonal selection, out-of-frame nonproductive sequences were analyzed. TCRdb reprocessed the public reads (quality trimming at Q25 with fastp, clone calling with MiXCR) and kept in-frame beta chains. CDR3 protein duplicates are merged, each entry listing the most common genes and DNA. In this record, the V and J calls reflect TCRdb's handling and not the investigators' own analysis. In all, the sample holds some 1,700,000 distinct CDR3 sequences, and under 35% of those were seen once. The leading ten clones occupy less than 0.35% of the sample.

The germline V gene yields SNHLY for CDR1 and FYNNEI for CDR2. The CDR3 runs 13 residues from the cysteine to the phenylalanine. The CDR3 DNA has 39 bases and is translated from base 1. At the junction V is shortened by 3 bases and J by 5 bases, with 8 bases in between. The data were taken from a study of identical twins (dated by TCRdb to the mid-2010s). Notes on the research overall: The study deep-sequenced TCR alpha and beta repertoires from monozygotic twins, unrelated adults of various ages and cord blood to test whether fetal clonotypes persist. To rule out contamination, the twin experiments were replicated at different times with different library preparation protocols.

Every donor in the study was a healthy Caucasian. Findings and caveats that apply to the study as a whole: Invariant T cells such as MAIT and iNKT could partly confound zero-insertion analyses, although diverse VJ usage argued against such confounding for most clonotypes. Excess twin sharing in beta out-of-frame sequences was weaker because fewer shared sequences lowered the signal-to-noise ratio. Compared with coincidental sharing between unrelated individuals, out-of-frame TCR alpha sequences shared between twins showed an excess of sequences with low generation probability. Because the same donors could not be followed over many years, conclusions were based on cross-sectional statistical analysis. Fewer insertions were carried by abundant cord blood beta clonotypes, a similar but weaker trend appeared in young adult naive repertoires, and no such trend appeared in memory repertoires. In monozygotic twins, out-of-frame TCR alpha sharing was systematically underestimated by recombination models, although the models agreed with sharing between unrelated individuals.

Sequencing was done on a sample of cord blood. The rearranged chain carries TRBV2 and TRBJ1-5; the D gene cannot be resolved reliably. This receptor was obtained from a newborn girl in good health. The DNA reads TGTGCCAGCAGTGATCGTCAATATCAGCCCCAGCATTTT. The translation is CASSDRQYQPQHF.